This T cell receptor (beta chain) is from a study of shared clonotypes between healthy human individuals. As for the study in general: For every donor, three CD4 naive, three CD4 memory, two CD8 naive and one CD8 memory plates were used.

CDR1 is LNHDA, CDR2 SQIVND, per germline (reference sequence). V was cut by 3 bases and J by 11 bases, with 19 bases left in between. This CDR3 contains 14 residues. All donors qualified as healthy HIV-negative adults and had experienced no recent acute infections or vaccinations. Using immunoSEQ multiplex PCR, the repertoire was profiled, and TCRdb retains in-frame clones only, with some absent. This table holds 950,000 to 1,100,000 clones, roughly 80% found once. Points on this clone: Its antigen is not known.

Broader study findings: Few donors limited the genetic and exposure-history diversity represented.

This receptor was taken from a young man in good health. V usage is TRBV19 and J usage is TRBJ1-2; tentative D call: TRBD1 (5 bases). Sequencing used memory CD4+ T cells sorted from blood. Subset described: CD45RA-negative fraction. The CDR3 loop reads CASSISGGVPSYTF. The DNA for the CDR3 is TGTGCCAGTAGTATTTCCGGGGGAGTCCCATCATACACCTTC.